The clone carrying this TCR beta chain was picked up many times. Antigen unknown. Germline lookup yields CDR1 DFQATT and CDR2 SNEGSKA (reference sequence). The ends were cut back, 5 bases at V and 0 bases at J, with 13 bases in the middle. There are 14 residues in the CDR3. A quantitative 5'-RACE method, one with molecular barcodes, was used to make TCR beta libraries. TCRdb ran MiXCR on the 5' RACE reads and lists one entry per CDR3 protein. There are about 700,000 distinct CDR3 sequences in the sample; 15% to 20% occur only once, and around 19% lies in the top ten. The source of the sample is a study of CD8 T cells in ankylosing spondylitis. Study-wide results and caveats: Peripheral blood samples showed relatively rare disease-linked clones, and these clones were CD8+. Significant enrichment of disease-linked clones was reported in matched ankylosing spondylitis synovial fluid. A motif in TCR beta, a set of eight highly homologous variants, appeared characteristic of ankylosing spondylitis blood.

The genes are TRBV20-1 and TRBJ1-1, with TRBD1 as a possible D gene (5 bases). Sample: blood, either unsorted or a sorted T cell fraction (not recorded which). This sequence originates from a male donor with ankylosing spondylitis. CDR3 loop: CSAGTGTVNTEAFF. As DNA, the CDR3 is TGCAGTGCTGGAACCGGGACGGTGAACACTGAAGCTTTCTTT.